This record looks at one T cell receptor (beta chain) sequence and its context. Its specificity is not known. The data were obtained in a study of T cell responses to AZD1222 COVID-19 vaccine. The method was immunoSEQ multiplex PCR; TCRdb's version includes in-frame clones alone and lacks a portion of them. The table includes around 86,000 clones, 90% detected once. Regarding the study as a whole: Per reports, nearly half of all spike-specific TCRs target regions that are unmutated in variants. Spike-specific TCR breadth and depth grew following two AZD1222 doses. Baseline testing showed seropositivity in only 5 or 6 AZD1222 recipients. Donors were mostly white British, more females; clonal diversity possibly underestimated.

The clonotype was recovered from an adult in good health. Specimen: peripheral blood, collected on day 0 of AZD1222 vaccination.

Here the CDR3 reads CASSQGQQGTGELFF. The CDR3 coding sequence is TGCGCCAGCAGCCAAGGGCAACAGGGCACCGGGGAGCTGTTTTTT. J is TRBJ2-2 and V is TRBV4-1, with D perhaps matching TRBD1 (6 bases). The germline V and J ends were trimmed by 1 base and 4 bases, with 10 bases remaining between them. This CDR3 is 15 amino acids long. The germline V gene encodes CDR1 MGHRA and CDR2 YSYEKL.